This entry lists 26 T cell receptor beta chains sequenced from one sample in a study of T-cell reconstitution after alpha-beta-depleted transplantation in children. Unique molecular identifiers featured in how the TCRbeta library was prepared. TCRdb re-called the PCR reads with MiXCR, one entry per CDR3 protein. Of about 440,000 distinct CDR3 sequences listed, 43% are singletons. The material was PBMCs, obtained before TCRalphabeta/CD19-depleted stem cell transplant. These receptors were collected from a girl aged 2 to 10 with aplastic anemia, due to receive a stem cell transplant.

This clonotype was seen only once. The genes are TRBV20-1 and TRBJ2-3; 7 bases are a match to TRBD1. The end of the DNA is better explained by TRBJ1-5, so the J call may be wrong. CDR1 and CDR2 from the germline V gene are DFQATT and SNEGSKA (reference sequence). This CDR3 spans 15 amino acids. CDR3 DNA sequence: TGCAGTGCTAGTCGGTCTGAAGGGGGCACAGATACGCAGCATTTT. It encodes CSASRSEGGTDTQHF.

This clonotype was observed a handful of times. This rearrangement joins TRBV12-3 or TRBV12-4 to TRBJ1-1; D remains unclear. The CDR3 is 14 amino acids. Trimming took off 5 bases at V and 6 bases at J, with 16 bases between the two ends. This chain's CDR3 is CASSPPRLGAEAFF. CDR3 in DNA: TGTGCCAGCAGTCCCCCCAGGCTGGGCGCTGAAGCTTTCTTT.

Ten or more counts support this clonotype. This sequence joins TRBV12-3 or TRBV12-4 and TRBJ1-1; tentatively, D is TRBD1 (6 bases). Trimming cost V 5 bases and J 4 bases, with 20 bases left between them. The length of the CDR3 is 16 residues. This CDR3 is CASSDYREGAGTEAFF. As DNA, the CDR3 is TGTGCCAGCAGTGACTACAGGGAAGGAGCTGGCACTGAAGCTTTCTTT.

This clonotype was picked up a small number of times. V gene TRBV20-1 combines with J gene TRBJ1-2; no firm D call. The CDR3 is 16 amino acids. Germline CDR1 DFQATT, CDR2 SNEGSKA (reference sequence). The ends were cut back, 5 bases at V and 0 bases at J, with 19 bases in the middle. CDR3 amino acids: CSAARMEGESNYGYTF. In DNA, the CDR3 is TGCAGTGCTGCACGGATGGAGGGAGAATCTAACTATGGCTACACCTTC.

This clonotype occurred a few times. The chain combines TRBV7-9 with TRBJ2-3, with 13 bases fitting TRBD2. The CDR3 runs to 16 residues. Germline trimming cut 5 bases from V and 4 bases from J; bases unmatched to any gene: 6. Germline CDR1 is SEHNR and CDR2 is FQNEAQ (reference sequence). The CDR3 DNA reads TGTGCCAGCAGCCTCTTACTAGCGGGAGGGCCAGATACGCAGTATTTT. It translates to CASSLLLAGGPDTQYF.

The rearrangement links TRBV29-1 to TRBJ2-7; TRBD1 might be the D (6 bases). Germline CDR1 and CDR2: SQVTM and ANQGSEA. The CDR3 spans 11 residues. Trimming took 6 bases from V and 5 from J, leaving 11 bases between them. The CDR3 loop reads CSVGQSHEQYF. The CDR3 coding sequence is TGCAGCGTAGGACAGTCCCACGAGCAGTACTTC.

The chain uses TRBV18 and TRBJ2-3; 7 bases align to TRBD2. Per germline, CDR1 KGHSH and CDR2 LQKENI. This CDR3 comprises 15 residues. The ends lost 2 bases at V and 2 bases at J; junction bases unmatched: 4. The DNA for the CDR3 is TGTGCCAGCTCACCAGGTAGCGGGCCCACAGATACGCAGTATTTT. Its translation: CASSPGSGPTDTQYF.

This sequence joins TRBV7-3 and TRBJ2-1; weak D call: TRBD2 (6 bases). Trimming stripped 4 bases from V and 6 bases from J, with 16 bases between. This CDR3 spans 15 amino acids. CDR1 is SGHTA, CDR2 FQGTGA, per germline. Written as DNA, the CDR3 is TGTGCCAGCAGCTACCCAGGCGGGGATATCAATGAGCAGTTCTTC. Translation gives CASSYPGGDINEQFF.

This clonotype occurred many times. The chain is built from TRBV3-1 and TRBJ1-4, with D possibly TRBD1 on 6 matching bases. Germline CDR1 and CDR2: LGHDT and YNNKEL (reference sequence). CDR3 size: 17 residues. Trimming pared 4 bases from V and 7 bases from J, leaving 22 bases between. DNA for the CDR3: TGTGCCAGCAGCCCTGATCGGGGGGGCGCCCAGGGTGAAAAACTGTTTTTT. This gives the protein CASSPDRGGAQGEKLFF.

The chain recombines TRBV18 with TRBJ2-5, with D hard to call. V was pared by 2 bases and J by 5 bases, with 9 bases between. Germline CDR1 and CDR2: KGHSH and LQKENI. This CDR3 has 13 amino acids. CDR3 DNA sequence: TGTGCCAGCTCACCAGGATTGATGGAGACCCAGTACTTC. Its protein is CASSPGLMETQYF.

The V call is TRBV20-1, the J call TRBJ2-2; 9 nucleotides line up with TRBD2. V was clipped by 0 bases and J by 4 bases; unmatched bases: 12. Germline values: CDR1 DFQATT, CDR2 SNEGSKA (reference sequence). The CDR3 contains 18 residues. As DNA, the CDR3 is TGCAGTGCTAGAGATCGGTTTAGGAGGACTAGCGTCACCGGGGAGCTGTTTTTT. Its protein is CSARDRFRRTSVTGELFF.

This clonotype came up once. The chain is built from TRBV7-3 and TRBJ2-1; either TRBD1 or TRBD2 may supply D (5 bases each). The V and J ends lost 8 bases and 3 bases respectively, with 17 bases between them. Germline CDR1 and CDR2: SGHTA and FQGTGA. The CDR3 consists of 15 residues. CDR3 sequence (DNA): TGTGCCAGCGCCTCGTCGGGACCAAGCTACAATGAGCAGTTCTTC. The encoded protein is CASASSGPSYNEQFF.

The chain is built from TRBV3-1 and TRBJ1-5, with 8 bases aligning to TRBD1. V trimming: 4 bases; J trimming: 6 bases; junction bases outside the gene matches: 8. The CDR3 runs to 15 residues. CDR1 and CDR2 from the germline V gene are LGHDT and YNNKEL (reference sequence). The CDR3 region is CASSPSPGGGQPQHF. In DNA form, the CDR3 reads TGTGCCAGCAGCCCCAGTCCAGGGGGCGGTCAGCCCCAGCATTTT.

The gene calls are TRBV20-1 and TRBJ1-1; 7 bases map to TRBD1. The ends lost 3 bases at V and 0 bases at J; junction bases unmatched: 4. CDR3 length: 14 amino acids. Germline V gene data show CDR1 as DFQATT and CDR2 as SNEGSKA (reference sequence). The CDR3 here is CSASEQGVNTEAFF. The CDR3, as DNA: TGCAGTGCTAGCGAGCAGGGGGTGAACACTGAAGCTTTCTTT.

This clonotype was seen a handful of times. J is TRBJ2-7 and V is TRBV30; a weak D match, TRBD2 (6 bases). The ends were cut back, 7 bases at V and 6 bases at J, with 13 bases in the middle. The germline V gene encodes CDR1 GTSNPN and CDR2 SVGIG (reference sequence). This CDR3 region has 11 residues. The CDR3 loop reads CALAGRSEQYF. CDR3 DNA: TGTGCCTTGGCGGGAAGAAGCGAGCAGTACTTC.

This clonotype was found once. Its ends do not fully match the called genes, so a read error is possible. This chain links TRBV20-1 with TRBJ2-5, with 12 bases aligning to TRBD2. The CDR3 length is 16 residues. CDR1 and CDR2 from the germline V gene are DFQATT and SNEGSKA (reference sequence). CDR3 loop: CCARDPTSGSLETQYF. DNA of the CDR3: TGCTGTGCTAGAGATCCGACTAGCGGGAGTCTGGAGACCCAGTACTTC.

The chain is built from TRBV30 and TRBJ2-3; D perhaps matches TRBD1 (5 bases). The length of the CDR3 is 15 residues. Germline V CDR1 and CDR2: GTSNPN, SVGIG (reference sequence). V was trimmed by 2 bases and J by 3 bases, leaving 15 bases between them. The CDR3 region is CAWSLGARFTDTQYF. The CDR3 DNA reads as TGTGCCTGGAGTCTTGGGGCCCGTTTTACAGATACGCAGTATTTT.

This clonotype was observed a few times. V is TRBV6-1 and J is TRBJ2-7; 7 nucleotides match TRBD2. Germline V gives CDR1 MNHNS, CDR2 SASEGT. The CDR3 has 16 residues. Unmatched junction bases numbered 16, after V lost 10 bases and J lost 1 base. The DNA of the CDR3 is TGTGCCACGACGGGGCGGGAGAATGATCTATCCTACGAGCAGTACTTC. It codes for CATTGRENDLSYEQYF.

The CDR3 nucleotides read TGTGCCAGCAGCCCTCGGACAGGGTTCCACGAGCAGTACTTC. This sequence encodes CASSPRTGFHEQYF. V is TRBV5-6 and J is TRBJ2-7, with 8 bases that match TRBD1. The J segment lost 5 bases and the V segment lost 4 bases, leaving 8 bases of the junction unmatched. The germline gives CDR1 SGHDT, CDR2 YYEEEE. This CDR3 spans 14 amino acids.

The chain carries TRBV28 and TRBJ1-2; D not resolved. Germline V CDR1 and CDR2: MDHEN, SYDVKM. The CDR3 extends over 15 amino acids. V gave up 5 bases and J gave up 4 bases, with 17 bases separating them. As DNA, the CDR3 is TGTGCCAGCAGTCTCCTACCCCGGCAGGCCTATGGCTACACCTTC. It encodes CASSLLPRQAYGYTF.

The chain combines TRBV15 with TRBJ2-7; TRBD1 aligns across 7 bases. The V and J ends lost 3 bases and 3 bases, in that order; junction bases with no gene match: 2. Germline V gene data show CDR1 as LNHNV and CDR2 as YYDKDF (reference sequence). There are 13 residues in the CDR3. The CDR3 bases are TGTGCCACCAGCAGGGGGACAGTCTACGAGCAGTACTTC. Translated, it gives CATSRGTVYEQYF.

This clonotype was seen at least ten times. The chain carries TRBV5-1 and TRBJ2-1, with 10 bases fitting TRBD2. The J segment lost 4 bases and the V segment lost 5 bases, leaving 9 bases of the junction unmatched. CDR1 is SGHRS and CDR2 is YFSETQ in the germline V gene. The CDR3 runs to 16 residues. CDR3 DNA: TGCGCCAGCAGGATCTCTAGCGGGAGTCAATACAATGAGCAGTTCTTC. As protein: CASRISSGSQYNEQFF.

The chain carries TRBV5-1 and TRBJ2-7; 12 bases map to TRBD2. Germline-derived CDR1 and CDR2 are SGHRS and YFSETQ. The CDR3 spans 16 residues. V lost 3 bases and J lost 5; bases outside the gene matches: 9. The CDR3 loop is CASSSGGTSGPHEQYF. The CDR3 nucleotides read TGCGCCAGCAGCTCAGGAGGGACTAGCGGGCCCCACGAGCAGTACTTC.

This clonotype showed up many times. The CDR3: CASSETSGRISTRELFF. The CDR3 DNA reads TGTGCCAGCAGTGAAACTAGCGGGAGGATCAGCACAAGGGAGCTGTTTTTT. V usage is TRBV2 and J usage is TRBJ2-2; 12 nucleotides agree with TRBD2. Germline CDR1 and CDR2: SNHLY and FYNNEI. The CDR3 length is 17 residues. V lost 2 bases, J lost 9 bases, and 10 bases stayed unmatched.

V gene TRBV7-6 combines with J gene TRBJ2-1; possibly TRBD2 for D (5 bases). Trimming left V 0 bases short and J 0 bases short, with 15 bases between. Germline V CDR1 and CDR2: SGHVS, FNYEAQ. The CDR3 length is 18 residues. The CDR3 DNA is TGTGCCAGCAGCTTAGCAGCCCCGGGGTACCCCTCCTACAATGAGCAGTTCTTC. Its translation is CASSLAAPGYPSYNEQFF.

This clonotype is a singleton in its sample. The rearrangement uses TRBV5-5 and TRBJ2-5; D is possibly TRBD1 (6 bases). Trimming cost V 1 base and J 5 bases, with 15 bases left between them. Germline loops: CDR1 SGHKS, CDR2 YYEKEE (reference sequence). The CDR3 covers 15 residues. In nucleotides, the CDR3 is TGTGCCAGCAGCTTGAGAGGGGGTTTGGTTGAGACCCAGTACTTC. This translates into CASSLRGGLVETQYF.